The next 24 T cell receptor beta chains were all read from a single sample in a study of Ad26.COV2.S vaccination and SARS-CoV-2 variants. Profiling relied on immunoSEQ multiplex PCR, and the TCRdb table lists in-frame clones only, not all of them. This sample has about 350,000 clones, with around nine tenths found just once. As to treatment: 15 to 20 received Ad26.COV2.S at low or high dose, single or two shots; roughly five received placebo; per-sample allocation not given. On day 63 after the first injection, vaccine and placebo recipients gave samples. Here the sequenced sample was peripheral blood, taken in a trial of Ad26.COV2.S vaccine versus placebo. Receptors originate from a person aged 18-65 years who received the Ad26.COV2.S COVID-19 vaccine or a placebo.

V gene TRBV30 combines with J gene TRBJ2-5; weak D call: TRBD2 (5 bases). The CDR3 spans 13 residues. CDR1 is GTSNPN and CDR2 is SVGIG in the germline V gene (reference sequence). V lost 8 bases to trimming and J lost 0 bases, with 13 bases between them. This chain's CDR3 is CARDGGYQETQYF. The CDR3 region has the DNA TGTGCCCGCGACGGAGGCTACCAAGAGACCCAGTACTTC.

This sequence joins TRBV7-2 and TRBJ2-1; maybe TRBD2 (6 bases). This CDR3 has 16 amino acids. Trimming pared 5 bases from V and 0 bases from J, leaving 14 bases between. Germline V gene sequence: CDR1 SGHTA, CDR2 FQGNSA. The CDR3, as DNA: TGTGCCAGCAGCCCCCTAGCGCGGAGCTCCTACAATGAGCAGTTCTTC. It encodes CASSPLARSSYNEQFF.

In its sample, this clone was seen once. The chain carries TRBV5-1 and TRBJ2-2; TRBD2 aligns across 7 bases. J gave up 2 bases and V 0 bases, and 7 bases lay outside the gene matches. This CDR3 is 17 amino acids long. The V gene's germline CDR1 is SGHRS and CDR2 YFSETQ. This CDR3 reads CASSLAGGSINTGELFF. In DNA form, the CDR3 reads TGCGCCAGCAGCTTGGCCGGGGGGTCAATAAACACCGGGGAGCTGTTTTTT.

This clone was seen more than once but under ten times. The rearrangement links TRBV11-1 to TRBJ2-7; no reliable D call. This CDR3 has 14 amino acids. Trimming stripped 3 bases from V and 2 bases from J, with 11 bases between. Looked up from germline, CDR1 is SGHAT and CDR2 is FQDESV (reference sequence). This CDR3 is CASSFSHVAYEQYF. Written as DNA, the CDR3 is TGTGCCAGCAGCTTTTCCCATGTAGCCTACGAGCAGTACTTC.

CDR3 sequence reads: CASNGRGETQYF. CDR3 nucleotide sequence: TGTGCCAGCAATGGAAGGGGGGAGACCCAGTACTTC. V and J are TRBV2 and TRBJ2-5; tentatively, D is TRBD1 (6 bases). Deletions cut 7 bases from V and 5 bases from J, with 11 bases between. The CDR3 has 12 amino acids. Germline V gene lookup returns CDR1 SNHLY and CDR2 FYNNEI. The variable domain in full, completed from reference TRBV2 and TRBJ2-5, reads EPEVTQTPSHQVTQMGQEVILRCVPISNHLYFYWYRQILGQKVEFLVSFYNNEISEKSEIFDDQFSVERPDGSNFTLKIRSTKLEDSAMYFCASNGRGETQYFGPGTRLLVL.

The genes are TRBV7-2 and TRBJ1-2; weak D call: TRBD1 (6 bases). This CDR3 has 13 residues. In germline, CDR1 is SGHTA, CDR2 FQGNSA. Trimming stripped 3 bases from V and 5 bases from J, with 10 bases between. The CDR3 DNA sequence: TGTGCCAGCAGCTTCTCCGGGACATATGGCTACACCTTC. The encoded protein is CASSFSGTYGYTF. The complete variable domain, with remaining parts taken from reference TRBV7-2 and TRBJ1-2, reads GAGVSQSPSNKVTEKGKDVELRCDPISGHTALYWYRQSLGQGLEFLIYFQGNSAPDKSGLPSDRFSAERTGGSVSTLTIQRTQQEDSAVYLCASSFSGTYGYTFGSGTRLTVV.

With regard to this clone: Additional DNA sequences in this sample encode the identical CDR3. The chain uses TRBV2 and TRBJ2-7; no clear D. The germline V and J ends were trimmed by 3 bases and 4 bases, with 10 bases remaining between them. The CDR3 extends over 13 amino acids. Germline CDR1 SNHLY, CDR2 FYNNEI. CDR3 sequence reads: CASSEGVGYEQYF. CDR3 coding DNA: TGTGCCAGCAGTGAGGGCGTCGGGTACGAGCAGTACTTC. Combining the CDR3 with reference TRBV2 and TRBJ2-7 gives the whole variable domain EPEVTQTPSHQVTQMGQEVILRCVPISNHLYFYWYRQILGQKVEFLVSFYNNEISEKSEIFDDQFSVERPDGSNFTLKIRSTKLEDSAMYFCASSEGVGYEQYFGPGTRLTVT.

This chain connects TRBV29-1 to TRBJ1-1; tentative D call: TRBD1 (6 bases). V gave up 0 bases and J gave up 4 bases, with 21 bases separating them. Germline V gives CDR1 SQVTM, CDR2 ANQGSEA. The CDR3 is 17 residues long. The DNA of the CDR3 is TGCAGCGTTGAAGATCGAGAGACAGGAGCCCCGAGCACTGAAGCTTTCTTT. It codes for CSVEDRETGAPSTEAFF. The full variable domain, with the rest looked up from reference TRBV29-1 and TRBJ1-1, is SAVISQKPSRDICQRGTSLTIQCQVDSQVTMMFWYRQQPGQSLTLIATANQGSEATYESGFVIDKFPISRPNLTFSTLTVSNMSPEDSSIYLCSVEDRETGAPSTEAFFGQGTRLTVV.

The chain links TRBV6-5 to TRBJ2-1; D not resolved. The CDR3 extends over 12 amino acids. V was cut by 2 bases and J by 4 bases, with 3 bases left in between. Germline loops: CDR1 MNHEY, CDR2 SVGAGI. The CDR3 bases are TGTGCCAGCAGTTACGAGTACAATGAGCAGTTCTTC. Translating gives CASSYEYNEQFF.

This chain uses TRBV5-1 with TRBJ1-1; no clear D. The V and J ends lost 0 bases and 4 bases respectively, with 16 bases between them. This CDR3 has 16 residues. Germline CDR1 reads SGHRS; CDR2 reads YFSETQ. The CDR3 sequence is CASSLVKVSTSTEAFF. The CDR3 bases are TGCGCCAGCAGCTTGGTTAAGGTCAGTACGAGCACTGAAGCTTTCTTT. The full variable domain, its missing parts supplied by reference TRBV5-1 and TRBJ1-1, is KAGVTQTPRYLIKTRGQQVTLSCSPISGHRSVSWYQQTPGQGLQFLFEYFSETQRNKGNFPGRFSGRQFSNSRSEMNVSTLELGDSALYLCASSLVKVSTSTEAFFGQGTRLTVV.

The chain combines TRBV25-1 with TRBJ2-1; D possibly uses TRBD1 or TRBD2 (5 bases each). With 3 bases removed from V and 5 bases from J, the gap between germline ends came to 14 bases. Germline V lookup: CDR1 MGHDK, CDR2 SYGVNS. This CDR3 region has 15 residues. The CDR3: CASSEWMRGNNEQFF. The DNA of the CDR3 is TGTGCCAGCAGTGAGTGGATGAGGGGAAACAATGAGCAGTTCTTC.

This clone has only one observation. V is TRBV10-3 and J is TRBJ1-3; TRBD1 aligns across 8 bases. The CDR3 has 14 residues. The V gene end was trimmed by 8 bases and the J gene end by 5 bases; junction bases not matched to a gene: 8. The germline V gene encodes CDR1 ENHRY and CDR2 SYGVKD. CDR3 residues: CAIGQGASRNTIYF. The CDR3 nucleotides are TGTGCCATCGGGCAGGGGGCTTCTCGAAACACCATATATTTT.

The V call is TRBV7-8, the J call TRBJ1-1; D not resolved. Germline CDR1 is SGHVS and CDR2 is FQNEAQ. The CDR3 is 14 residues long. Trimming left V 2 bases short and J 2 bases short, with 9 bases between. CDR3 in DNA: TGTGCCAGCAGCTTATCAGAGGGCAACACTGAAGCTTTCTTT. Its translation: CASSLSEGNTEAFF.

This chain links TRBV5-1 with TRBJ2-7; the match to TRBD1 covers 8 bases. This CDR3 contains 15 residues. The J segment lost 2 bases and the V segment lost 4 bases, leaving 8 bases of the junction unmatched. From germline, CDR1 is SGHRS and CDR2 YFSETQ. The CDR3 spells CASSPQRTGTYEQYF. The CDR3 DNA sequence: TGCGCCAGCAGCCCCCAACGGACAGGGACCTACGAGCAGTACTTC.

The chain joins TRBV27 to TRBJ2-7; a possible D gene is TRBD1 (6 bases). V lost 6 bases, J lost 4 bases, and 19 bases lay in between. From germline, CDR1 is MNHEY and CDR2 SMNVEV (reference sequence). CDR3 size: 15 residues. In nucleotides, the CDR3 is TGTGCCAGCAGCCCCACCGGGACACCTTCTTACGAGCAGTACTTC. Translated, it gives CASSPTGTPSYEQYF.

The chain is built from TRBV7-2 and TRBJ2-3; D is perhaps TRBD2 (7 bases). Germline-derived CDR1 and CDR2 are SGHTA and FQGNSA. This CDR3 is 16 amino acids long. With 1 base removed from V and 6 bases from J, the gap between germline ends came to 17 bases. For the CDR3, the DNA is TGTGCCAGCAGCTTAGTTGGCGGGGGCGCGGGGGATACGCAGTATTTT. Its translation: CASSLVGGGAGDTQYF.

The chain links TRBV6-2 or TRBV6-3 to TRBJ2-5; D call uncertain. In germline, CDR1 is MNHEY, CDR2 SVGEGT. There are 15 residues in the CDR3. The V and J ends lost 5 bases and 1 base respectively, with 14 bases between them. The CDR3 DNA reads as TGTGCCAGCAGTGGCCCGGACGGACCCCAAGAGACCCAGTACTTC. This gives the protein CASSGPDGPQETQYF.

J is TRBJ2-2 and V is TRBV7-3; tentative D call: TRBD2 (7 bases). Trimming left V 2 bases short and J 2 bases short, with 12 bases between. CDR1 and CDR2 from the germline V gene are SGHTA and FQGTGA. There are 16 residues in the CDR3. CDR3 residues: CASSLDRGANTGELFF. The CDR3 region has the DNA TGTGCCAGCAGCTTAGATCGGGGGGCAAACACCGGGGAGCTGTTTTTT.

This clone was detected only once. The J gene is TRBJ2-3, the V gene TRBV5-5; TRBD1 matches at 8 bases. From germline, CDR1 is SGHKS and CDR2 YYEKEE (reference sequence). The length of the CDR3 is 16 residues. Trimming took 1 base from V and 5 from J; bases not matched to a gene: 9. Here the CDR3 DNA reads TGTGCCAGCAGCTTGTCAGTGCAGGGGGCAGAAGATACGCAGTATTTT. This translates into CASSLSVQGAEDTQYF.

There are a few counts of this clone. The gene calls are TRBV7-9 and TRBJ1-6; D ambiguous. Trimming pared 5 bases from V and 0 bases from J, leaving 11 bases between. Germline V gene lookup returns CDR1 SEHNR and CDR2 FQNEAQ (reference sequence). The CDR3 is 16 amino acids. DNA of the CDR3: TGTGCCAGCAGCCGGAATATCGACTCCTATAATTCACCCCTCCACTTT. Translated: CASSRNIDSYNSPLHF. Full variable domain (missing parts from reference TRBV7-9 and TRBJ1-6): DTGVSQNPRHKITKRGQNVTFRCDPISEHNRLYWYRQTLGQGPEFLTYFQNEAQLEKSRLLSDRFSAERPKGSFSTLEIQRTEQGDSAMYLCASSRNIDSYNSPLHFGNGTRLTVT.

In DNA form, the CDR3 reads TGTGCCAGCAGTCGAGGGCCAGGGCGTGAAAAACTGTTTTTT. Translating it yields CASSRGPGREKLFF. V and J are TRBV28 and TRBJ1-4; possible D gene TRBD1, 5 bases. Germline V CDR1 and CDR2: MDHEN, SYDVKM. Trimming removed 5 bases from V and 7 bases from J, with 14 bases in between. This CDR3 has 14 amino acids.

The chain employs TRBV18 and TRBJ2-7, with a tentative D call TRBD2 (5 bases). The length of the CDR3 is 14 residues. Between the trimmed V and J ends, which lost 3 bases and 1 base, there was a span of 10 bases. In germline, CDR1 is KGHSH, CDR2 LQKENI. This CDR3 is CASSPPGLSYEQYF. The CDR3 DNA reads TGTGCCAGCTCACCCCCCGGACTGTCCTACGAGCAGTACTTC.

This clone was found once. The chain employs TRBV13 and TRBJ1-3; D uncertain. The CDR3 consists of 14 residues. Trimming removed 7 bases at V and 8 bases at J, with 18 bases between. Germline CDR1 and CDR2: PRHDT and FYEKMQ (reference sequence). The CDR3 DNA is TGTGCCAGCAAATCGTCAGTCGGGCGAGACACCATATATTTT. Its protein is CASKSSVGRDTIYF.

The chain uses TRBV5-6 and TRBJ2-2; 10 bases match TRBD2. This CDR3 is built from 18 residues. After removal of 2 bases from V and 0 bases from J, the junction contained 7 bases not matched to a gene. Germline V gene lookup returns CDR1 SGHDT and CDR2 YYEEEE. In DNA form, the CDR3 reads TGTGCCAGCAGCTTCTTTCTAGCGGGGGAAGCGAACACCGGGGAGCTGTTTTTT. Protein sequence: CASSFFLAGEANTGELFF.